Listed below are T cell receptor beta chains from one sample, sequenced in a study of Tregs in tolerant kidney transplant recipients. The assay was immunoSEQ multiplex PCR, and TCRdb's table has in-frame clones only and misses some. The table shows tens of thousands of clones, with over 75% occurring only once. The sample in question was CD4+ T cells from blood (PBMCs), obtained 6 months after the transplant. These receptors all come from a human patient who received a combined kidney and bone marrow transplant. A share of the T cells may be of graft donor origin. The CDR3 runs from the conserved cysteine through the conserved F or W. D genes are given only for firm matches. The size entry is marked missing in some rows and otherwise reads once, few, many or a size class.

DNA: TGTGCCAGCAGTTTATTAGGGAGTTTCAGCGGGAGGGCCCAGTTCTTC
CDR3: CASSLLGSFSGRAQFF
length: 16
V: TRBV27
J: TRBJ2-1
size: NA
D: TRBD2

DNA: TGTGCCAGCAGTCCGCGGACAGGGGGTTCCTTCAGGCAGCCCCAGCATTTT
CDR3: CASSPRTGGSFRQPQHF
length: 17
V: TRBV28
J: TRBJ1-5
size: NA
D: TRBD1

DNA: TGTGCCAGCAGCTTACGAACTAGCATAGAGACCCAGTACTTC
CDR3: CASSLRTSIETQYF
length: 14
V: TRBV7-6
J: TRBJ2-5
size: NA
D: NA

DNA: TGTGCCAGCAGTCAGACAGGGACCTACGAGCAGTACTTC
CDR3: CASSQTGTYEQYF
length: 13
V: TRBV6-5
J: TRBJ2-7
size: NA
D: TRBD1

DNA: TGTGCCAGCAGATTCCCGGGGGTATACGAGCAGTACTTC
CDR3: CASRFPGVYEQYF
length: 13
V: TRBV28
J: TRBJ2-7
size: NA
D: NA

DNA: TGCGCCAGCAGCTTGGAGCGCGTTCCTACCTACGAGCAGTACTTC
CDR3: CASSLERVPTYEQYF
length: 15
V: TRBV5-1
J: TRBJ2-7
size: NA
D: NA

DNA: TGTGCCAGCAGCGCCGAGTCGAGGGCCGGGGAGCTGTTTTTT
CDR3: CASSAESRAGELFF
length: 14
V: TRBV6-4
J: TRBJ2-2
size: NA
D: NA

DNA: TGTGCCAGCAGCTTCGGGAGGATAGATACGCAGTATTTT
CDR3: CASSFGRIDTQYF
length: 13
V: TRBV11-2
J: TRBJ2-3
size: NA
D: TRBD2

DNA: TGTGCCAGCAGTCCAAGACAGGGGAGAAAGGGAACTGAAGCTTTCTTT
CDR3: CASSPRQGRKGTEAFF
length: 16
V: TRBV27
J: TRBJ1-1
size: NA
D: TRBD1

DNA: TGTGCCAGCAGCTTAGGTCAGGCCTACTACGAGCAGTACTTC
CDR3: CASSLGQAYYEQYF
length: 14
V: TRBV7-2
J: TRBJ2-7
size: NA
D: NA

DNA: TGTGCCAGCAGCGTACGGGACAGGGCACGGAATGAGCAGTTCTTC
CDR3: CASSVRDRARNEQFF
length: 15
V: TRBV7-6
J: TRBJ2-1
size: NA
D: TRBD1

DNA: TGTGCCAGCAGCTTTAACGGGGGGGGCTCAGATACGCAGTATTTT
CDR3: CASSFNGGGSDTQYF
length: 15
V: TRBV7-2
J: TRBJ2-3
size: NA
D: TRBD2

DNA: TGTGCCAGCAGCGTAAGGGGTGCAACTAATGAAAAACTGTTTTTT
CDR3: CASSVRGATNEKLFF
length: 15
V: TRBV4-2
J: TRBJ1-4
size: once
D: NA

DNA: TGTGCCAGCAGCTTGAGTTTAGCAGCGGGAGGGCCCTATGAGCAGTTCTTC
CDR3: CASSLSLAAGGPYEQFF
length: 17
V: TRBV7-8
J: TRBJ2-1
size: NA
D: TRBD2

DNA: TGTGCCATCAGTGACTGGGACAGGCCTTATGGCTATACCTTC
CDR3: CAISDWDRPYGYTF
length: 14
V: TRBV10-3
J: TRBJ1-2
size: NA
D: TRBD1

DNA: TGTGCCAGTAAGAAAACCGGACAGTCTGGCACAGATACGCAGTATTTT
CDR3: CASKKTGQSGTDTQYF
length: 16
V: TRBV19
J: TRBJ2-3
size: once
D: NA

DNA: TGTGCCAGCTCACCAAGAAAAGACAGGGTAATATGGAACACCATATATTTT
CDR3: CASSPRKDRVIWNTIYF
length: 17
V: TRBV18
J: TRBJ1-3
size: NA
D: TRBD1

DNA: TGTGCCAGCAGCTTGGGCTGGGACAGTTTTAGTTCACCCCTCCACTTT
CDR3: CASSLGWDSFSSPLHF
length: 16
V: TRBV5-4
J: TRBJ1-6
size: NA
D: TRBD1

DNA: TGTGCCAGCAGCTTAATAAGACTAGCAGACAATGAGCAGTTCTTC
CDR3: CASSLIRLADNEQFF
length: 15
V: TRBV11-2
J: TRBJ2-1
size: NA
D: TRBD2

DNA: TGTGCCAGCAGCTTGGGGGCGGGGCCCACCTACGAGCAGTACTTC
CDR3: CASSLGAGPTYEQYF
length: 15
V: TRBV5-4
J: TRBJ2-7
size: NA
D: NA

DNA: TGTGCCAGCAGCTTGTCGGTACAGGGCACTGAAGCTTTCTTT
CDR3: CASSLSVQGTEAFF
length: 14
V: TRBV11-3
J: TRBJ1-1
size: NA
D: NA

DNA: TGTGCCAGCACACCCCCGGGACAGGCTACTAACTATGGCTACACCTTC
CDR3: CASTPPGQATNYGYTF
length: 16
V: TRBV18
J: TRBJ1-2
size: NA
D: TRBD1

DNA: TGTGCCAGCAGCTCACTACCCGGGGTCTACGAGCAGTACTTC
CDR3: CASSSLPGVYEQYF
length: 14
V: TRBV7-2
J: TRBJ2-7
size: medium-sized
D: NA

DNA: TGTGCCAGCAGCTTAGCGTCGAGCTCCTACGAGCAGTACTTC
CDR3: CASSLASSSYEQYF
length: 14
V: TRBV7-6
J: TRBJ2-7
size: once
D: NA

DNA: TGCGCCAGCAGCTTGGCCCGTACAGGGAGGGACGAGCAGTACTTC
CDR3: CASSLARTGRDEQYF
length: 15
V: TRBV5-1
J: TRBJ2-7
size: NA
D: NA

DNA: TGTGCCAGCGGGACTAGCGGTTCGTGGAATGAGCAGTTCTTC
CDR3: CASGTSGSWNEQFF
length: 14
V: TRBV9
J: TRBJ2-1
size: NA
D: TRBD2

DNA: TGTGCCTGGAGCCAACTTTGGAGACAGGGTTTTTCCCTCGAGCAGTACTTC
CDR3: CAWSQLWRQGFSLEQYF
length: 17
V: TRBV30
J: TRBJ2-7
size: NA
D: TRBD1

DNA: TGTGCCAGCAGCTTGGGACAGGGAGACGAGCAGTACTTC
CDR3: CASSLGQGDEQYF
length: 13
V: TRBV4-2
J: TRBJ2-7
size: NA
D: TRBD1

DNA: TGTGCCAGCAGCTTAGTGTTTCACTCATCCTCTGGAAACACCATATATTTT
CDR3: CASSLVFHSSSGNTIYF
length: 17
V: TRBV7-9
J: TRBJ1-3
size: NA
D: NA

DNA: TGCGCCAGCAGAACGACAGGGCCCAATGAGCAGTTCTTC
CDR3: CASRTTGPNEQFF
length: 13
V: TRBV5-1
J: TRBJ2-1
size: NA
D: TRBD1

DNA: TGTGCCAGCAGGGTTACAGGGGTATATGGCTACACCTTC
CDR3: CASRVTGVYGYTF
length: 13
V: TRBV11-2
J: TRBJ1-2
size: NA
D: TRBD1

DNA: TGTGCCAGCAGCGACAGGCCGGAATTAACCTTC
CDR3: CASSDRPELTF
length: 11
V: TRBV7-9
J: TRBJ1-2
size: NA
D: NA

DNA: TGCAGTGCTTTCAGGGTTAATGAGCAGTTCTTC
CDR3: CSAFRVNEQFF
length: 11
V: TRBV20-1
J: TRBJ2-1
size: NA
D: NA

DNA: TGCGCCAGCAGCCTGAGGACAGGGCGTCGGGACTATGGCTACACCTTC
CDR3: CASSLRTGRRDYGYTF
length: 16
V: TRBV4-1
J: TRBJ1-2
size: once
D: TRBD1

DNA: TGCGCCAGCAGCTTCATGACAGGGGATGATGAAAAACTGTTTTTT
CDR3: CASSFMTGDDEKLFF
length: 15
V: TRBV5-1
J: TRBJ1-4
size: NA
D: TRBD1

DNA: TGCGCCAGCAGCTCCGGACAGGGATACTATGGCTACACCTTC
CDR3: CASSSGQGYYGYTF
length: 14
V: TRBV5-1
J: TRBJ1-2
size: NA
D: TRBD1

DNA: TGTGCCAGTAGTAGGTTAAGACCGGGACAGTATGAAAAACTGTTTTTT
CDR3: CASSRLRPGQYEKLFF
length: 16
V: TRBV19
J: TRBJ1-4
size: few
D: TRBD1

DNA: TGCGCCAGCAGCTTGTGGCAAACCTACGAGCAGTACTTC
CDR3: CASSLWQTYEQYF
length: 13
V: TRBV5-1
J: TRBJ2-7
size: few
D: NA

DNA: TGTGCCTGGAGCCTCGGTTATGGCTACACCTTC
CDR3: CAWSLGYGYTF
length: 11
V: TRBV30
J: TRBJ1-2
size: NA
D: NA

DNA: TGTGCCAGCAGTTTACTGGGCGGGGGCTACAATGAGCAGTTCTTC
CDR3: CASSLLGGGYNEQFF
length: 15
V: TRBV27
J: TRBJ2-1
size: NA
D: TRBD2

DNA: TGTGCCAGCAGCCAAGGAGGACAGGGGTATAGCAATCAGCCCCAGCATTTT
CDR3: CASSQGGQGYSNQPQHF
length: 17
V: TRBV4-2
J: TRBJ1-5
size: NA
D: TRBD1

DNA: TGTGCCAGCAGCCCTCGGACAGGATGGACCTACGAGCAGTACTTC
CDR3: CASSPRTGWTYEQYF
length: 15
V: TRBV9
J: TRBJ2-7
size: NA
D: TRBD1

DNA: TGTGCCAGCAGTTCTCAGGGGAAGGGTACCTACGAGCAGTACTTC
CDR3: CASSSQGKGTYEQYF
length: 15
V: TRBV27
J: TRBJ2-7
size: NA
D: NA

DNA: TGTGCCAGCGGACAATCCAGGGGGACCACTGAAGCTTTCTTT
CDR3: CASGQSRGTTEAFF
length: 14
V: TRBV6-5
J: TRBJ1-1
size: NA
D: TRBD1

DNA: TGTGCCTACGGGGGGGGCAGAAACACCATATATTTT
CDR3: CAYGGGRNTIYF
length: 12
V: TRBV30
J: TRBJ1-3
size: NA
D: NA

DNA: TGCGCCAGCAGCCAGAGACTAGCGGTCACAGATACGCAGTATTTT
CDR3: CASSQRLAVTDTQYF
length: 15
V: TRBV4-3
J: TRBJ2-3
size: NA
D: TRBD2

DNA: TGTGCCAGCAGGACTAGCGGGGGGGTGGAGACCCAGTACTTC
CDR3: CASRTSGGVETQYF
length: 14
V: TRBV7-2
J: TRBJ2-5
size: NA
D: TRBD2

DNA: TGCGCCAGCAGCCTCGGGACTAGCCCTCGTGAGCAGTTCTTC
CDR3: CASSLGTSPREQFF
length: 14
V: TRBV5-1
J: TRBJ2-1
size: NA
D: TRBD2

DNA: TGTGCCATCAGTGAGCCGGGACTAGCGGGGGGAACCTACGAGCAGTACTTC
CDR3: CAISEPGLAGGTYEQYF
length: 17
V: TRBV10-3
J: TRBJ2-7
size: NA
D: TRBD2

DNA: TGTGCCAGCAGCCTCACGAACGACAGGGGGAGACCCTACGAGCAGTACTTC
CDR3: CASSLTNDRGRPYEQYF
length: 17
V: TRBV14
J: TRBJ2-7
size: NA
D: TRBD1

DNA: TGTGCCAGCAGTGACTCCTCGATCCACCGGGGTGGCTACACCTTC
CDR3: CASSDSSIHRGGYTF
length: 15
V: TRBV6-4
J: TRBJ1-2
size: NA
D: NA

DNA: TGTGCCAGCAGCCCCAGGGGACGGCACTATGGCTACACCTTC
CDR3: CASSPRGRHYGYTF
length: 14
V: TRBV11-2
J: TRBJ1-2
size: NA
D: NA